Shown below are 30 T cell receptor beta chains from a single sample sequenced in a study of blood T cell repertoires in COVID-19. Repertoires were generated with immunoSEQ multiplex PCR, while TCRdb's copy carries only in-frame clones and drops some. The sample lists 150,000 to 200,000 clones, more than 65% seen once, with around 8% in the top ten. The material sequenced was peripheral blood. The source is a woman aged 55-69 years with COVID-19, enrolled during active disease.

The J gene is TRBJ2-7, the V gene TRBV5-1, with D maybe TRBD2 (5 bases). Trimming stripped 0 bases from V and 5 bases from J, with 12 bases between. Germline V CDR1 and CDR2: SGHRS, YFSETQ. This CDR3 region has 14 residues. The CDR3 loop reads CASSLGEYRNEQYF. Written as DNA, the CDR3 is TGCGCCAGCAGCTTGGGGGAGTATCGGAACGAGCAGTACTTC.

The chain uses TRBV21-1 and TRBJ2-7; TRBD1, the D gene given by the table, was not confirmed from the DNA. TRBV21-1 is noted as a pseudogene. The CDR3 contains 14 residues. The CDR3 DNA sequence: TGTGCCAGCAGCTCCCAGGACACGGTCTCCGAGCAGTACGTC. Amino acid sequence: CASSSQDTVSEQYV.

The J gene is TRBJ1-2, the V gene TRBV5-4; D possibly corresponds to TRBD1 (6 bases). Germline V gene sequence: CDR1 SGHNT, CDR2 YYREEE (reference sequence). The CDR3 length is 15 residues. V shed 8 bases and J shed 0 bases, with 17 bases lying between them. CDR3 protein: CASRGSTGPNYGYTF. The DNA of the CDR3 is TGTGCCAGTAGGGGGTCGACAGGCCCTAACTATGGCTACACCTTC.

The chain carries TRBV2 and TRBJ2-7; D is possibly TRBD2 (5 bases). With 0 bases removed from V and 2 bases from J, the gap between germline ends came to 20 bases. Germline V gene data show CDR1 as SNHLY and CDR2 as FYNNEI. The CDR3 extends over 18 amino acids. The CDR3 coding sequence is TGTGCCAGCAGTGAAGCGGCTCGTCGGGATCGGATAACCTACGAGCAGTACTTC. Translating it yields CASSEAARRDRITYEQYF.

The rearrangement links TRBV10-2 to TRBJ1-5; a possible D gene is TRBD1 (6 bases). Trimming cost V 6 bases and J 1 base, with 13 bases left between them. The CDR3 is 15 amino acids. Germline CDR1 is WSHSY and CDR2 is SAAADI. The CDR3 DNA follows: TGCGCCAGCAGGGTACAGGGAACGAGCAATCAGCCCCAGCATTTT. Its translation is CASRVQGTSNQPQHF.

The chain recombines TRBV4-3 with TRBJ1-3; D is possibly TRBD1 (5 bases). The germline V gene has CDR1 LGHNA and CDR2 YSLEER. The length of the CDR3 is 20 residues. Deletions cut 0 bases from V and 0 bases from J, with 21 bases between. The CDR3 DNA sequence: TGCGCCAGCAGCCAAGATATGGGGCTTGACAGACCCAACTCTGGAAACACCATATATTTT. Encoded protein: CASSQDMGLDRPNSGNTIYF.

The chain couples TRBV6-5 to TRBJ2-7, with D tentatively TRBD2 (5 bases). This CDR3 has 15 residues. Germline CDR1 reads MNHEY; CDR2 reads SVGAGI. Trimming stripped 0 bases from V and 1 base from J, with 10 bases between. The CDR3 bases are TGTGCCAGCAGTTACTCGATTGGCGGGTCCTACGAGCAGTACTTC. Translation gives CASSYSIGGSYEQYF.

This clone was detected a few times. The V gene is TRBV5-1, the J gene TRBJ1-2; 9 bases are a match to TRBD1. This CDR3 spans 15 amino acids. Germline V gives CDR1 SGHRS, CDR2 YFSETQ. J lost 6 bases, V lost 0 bases, and 6 bases had no gene match. CDR3: CASSLAPGTGNGYTF. The CDR3 bases are TGCGCCAGCAGCTTGGCCCCCGGGACAGGGAATGGCTACACCTTC.

The rearrangement joins TRBV3-1 (or the pseudogene TRBV3-2) to TRBJ2-1, with TRBD2 identical over 7 bases. The CDR3 sequence is 14 residues long. The junction had 2 bases not matched to a gene; V was cut back by 1 base and J by 5 bases. The germline V gene encodes CDR1 LGHDT and CDR2 YNNKEL (reference sequence). CDR3 region: CASSQGLANNEQFF. CDR3 sequence (DNA): TGTGCCAGCAGCCAAGGACTAGCCAACAATGAGCAGTTCTTC.

This clone has only a few counts. The chain couples TRBV9 to TRBJ1-1, with D perhaps TRBD1 (6 bases). Germline-derived CDR1 and CDR2 are SGDLS and YYNGEE. The CDR3 has 16 amino acids. V was cut by 0 bases and J by 1 base, with 13 bases left in between. The CDR3 region is CASSVAAGGPNTEAFF. CDR3 nucleotide sequence: TGTGCCAGCAGCGTAGCTGCGGGGGGCCCGAACACTGAAGCTTTCTTT.

The genes are TRBV3-1 (or the pseudogene TRBV3-2) and TRBJ2-3; the D is unclear. This CDR3 is 15 amino acids long. V was trimmed by 4 bases and J by 2 bases, leaving 13 bases between them. Germline V gives CDR1 LGHDT, CDR2 YNNKEL (reference sequence). As DNA, the CDR3 is TGTGCCAGCAGCCTAGACTCAGTCAACACAGATACGCAGTATTTT. This codes for CASSLDSVNTDTQYF.

The chain joins TRBV3-1 (or the pseudogene TRBV3-2) to TRBJ1-2; TRBD1 matches 8 bases. V lost 0 bases, J lost 8 bases, and 8 bases stayed unmatched. The length of the CDR3 is 15 residues. Germline assignment: CDR1 LGHDT and CDR2 YNNKEL (reference sequence). The CDR3 DNA follows: TGTGCCAGCAGCCAAGAGATGTCAGGGGGCAAGGGCTACACCTTC. Amino acids: CASSQEMSGGKGYTF.

The chain links TRBV19 to TRBJ2-1, with 12 positions matching TRBD2. CDR1 is LNHDA, CDR2 SQIVND, per germline (reference sequence). The CDR3 has 15 residues. J was trimmed by 6 bases and V by 7 bases; bases with no gene match: 7. The CDR3, as DNA: TGTGCCAGTACCACCCTAGCGGGAGGGCCCAATGAGCAGTTCTTC. This codes for CASTTLAGGPNEQFF.

The V call is TRBV29-1, the J call TRBJ1-1; D remains ambiguous. CDR1 is SQVTM, CDR2 ANQGSEA, per germline. V dropped 6 bases and J dropped 2 bases, with 10 bases sitting between them. The CDR3 has 12 amino acids. The CDR3 loop reads CSVGGINTEAFF. The CDR3 nucleotides are TGCAGCGTGGGAGGGATTAACACTGAAGCTTTCTTT.

V is TRBV9 and J is TRBJ1-2, with a possible D match to TRBD1 (6 bases). V lost 3 bases and J lost 5, with 14 bases in between. This CDR3 is 14 amino acids long. Germline loops: CDR1 SGDLS, CDR2 YYNGEE. Here the CDR3 DNA reads TGTGCCAGCAGCGAATTAGCCGGGACATATGGCTACACCTTC. This sequence encodes CASSELAGTYGYTF.

This sequence joins TRBV28 and TRBJ2-1, with a tentative D call TRBD2 (6 bases). The ends were cut back, 2 bases at V and 6 bases at J, with 17 bases in the middle. There are 16 residues in the CDR3. Germline loops: CDR1 MDHEN, CDR2 SYDVKM. CDR3: CASSLGGLAWVNEQFF. Written as DNA, the CDR3 is TGTGCCAGCAGTTTAGGTGGTCTAGCGTGGGTCAATGAGCAGTTCTTC.

The V gene is TRBV9, the J gene TRBJ1-5; D uncertain. Trimming took off 3 bases at V and 0 bases at J, with 7 bases between the two ends. This CDR3 spans 14 amino acids. Germline CDR1 is SGDLS and CDR2 is YYNGEE. CDR3 region: CASSATDSNQPQHF. The CDR3 region has the DNA TGTGCCAGCAGCGCTACAGATAGCAATCAGCCCCAGCATTTT.

This chain links TRBV5-5 with TRBJ2-5; 9 positions match TRBD1. From germline, CDR1 is SGHKS and CDR2 YYEKEE (reference sequence). The CDR3 is made up of 14 amino acids. V shed 8 bases, J shed 5 bases, and the junction held 10 bases outside the gene matches. The CDR3 region is CASAGQGVVETQYF. The CDR3 DNA sequence: TGTGCCAGTGCGGGACAGGGTGTGGTGGAGACCCAGTACTTC.

This chain connects TRBV5-1 to TRBJ1-1, with 8 bases aligning to TRBD1. V trimming: 7 bases; J trimming: 1 base; junction bases outside the gene matches: 6. The CDR3 totals 14 residues. Germline loops: CDR1 SGHRS, CDR2 YFSETQ. CDR3 sequence (DNA): TGCGCCAGCGGCTCCGGGACAGGGAACACTGAAGCTTTCTTT. It is translated as CASGSGTGNTEAFF.

The genes are TRBV5-4 and TRBJ1-1, with TRBD1 identical over 7 bases. The length of the CDR3 is 13 residues. The junction had 4 bases not matched to a gene; V was cut back by 1 base and J by 7 bases. Germline CDR1 SGHNT, CDR2 YYREEE (reference sequence). CDR3 in amino acids: CASSLIRDSEAFF. CDR3 DNA sequence: TGTGCCAGCAGCTTGATCCGGGACAGTGAAGCTTTCTTT.

The J gene is TRBJ1-3, the V gene TRBV19, with 7 nucleotides matching TRBD1. V shed 4 bases, J shed 0 bases, and the junction held 3 bases outside the gene matches. The V gene's germline CDR1 is LNHDA and CDR2 SQIVND (reference sequence). This CDR3 has 15 amino acids. The CDR3 nucleotides are TGTGCCAGTAGTACTACAGGGGACTCTGGAAACACCATATATTTT. As protein: CASSTTGDSGNTIYF.

This rearrangement joins TRBV6-5 to TRBJ2-7; D might be TRBD1 (6 bases). Per germline, CDR1 MNHEY and CDR2 SVGAGI. The CDR3 sequence is 13 residues long. With 8 bases removed from V and 5 bases from J, the gap between germline ends came to 16 bases. The CDR3 DNA reads as TGTGCCAGCTCCAAGTCCAGGGGCCACGAGCAGTACTTC. Its translation is CASSKSRGHEQYF.

The genes are TRBV28 and TRBJ2-2, with a weak D call TRBD1 (5 bases). Trimming pared 9 bases from V and 2 bases from J, leaving 10 bases between. The V gene's germline CDR1 is MDHEN and CDR2 SYDVKM. The CDR3 has 13 amino acids. The chain's CDR3 is CASQDTNTGELFF. The CDR3 DNA reads as TGTGCCAGTCAGGACACTAACACCGGGGAGCTGTTTTTT. Drawing the rest from reference TRBV28 and TRBJ2-2, the complete variable domain is DVKVTQSSRYLVKRTGEKVFLECVQDMDHENMFWYRQDPGLGLRLIYFSYDVKMKEKGDIPEGYSVSREKKERFSLILESASTNQTSMYLCASQDTNTGELFFGEGSRLTVL.

V is TRBV7-2 and J is TRBJ1-2, with D perhaps TRBD1 (5 bases). The germline V gene encodes CDR1 SGHTA and CDR2 FQGNSA. The CDR3 loop spans 12 amino acids. Trimming took off 6 bases at V and 4 bases at J, with 9 bases between the two ends. CDR3 coding DNA: TGTGCCAGCAGTAAAGACAGCTATGGCTACACCTTC. Residues: CASSKDSYGYTF.

This chain connects TRBV11-3 to TRBJ1-1; tentatively, D is TRBD1 (6 bases). This CDR3 region has 14 residues. The germline V gene encodes CDR1 SGHNT and CDR2 YENEEA. Deletions cut 6 bases from V and 6 bases from J, with 17 bases between. The CDR3: CASSHGQPESEAFF. CDR3 coding DNA: TGTGCCAGCAGTCACGGACAGCCGGAGTCTGAAGCTTTCTTT.

This sequence joins TRBV29-1 and TRBJ1-4; TRBD1 matches 9 bases. CDR1 and CDR2 from the germline V gene are SQVTM and ANQGSEA. V dropped 2 bases and J dropped 7; count of bases not matched to a gene: 5. The length of the CDR3 is 14 residues. The CDR3 here is CSVESTQGAEKLFF. The CDR3, as DNA: TGCAGCGTTGAAAGTACACAGGGGGCTGAAAAACTGTTTTTT. Together with reference TRBV29-1 and TRBJ1-4, the CDR3 gives the full variable domain: SAVISQKPSRDICQRGTSLTIQCQVDSQVTMMFWYRQQPGQSLTLIATANQGSEATYESGFVIDKFPISRPNLTFSTLTVSNMSPEDSSIYLCSVESTQGAEKLFFGSGTQLSVL.

This chain connects TRBV28 to TRBJ1-4, with D tentatively TRBD1 (5 bases). CDR1 is MDHEN, CDR2 SYDVKM, per germline. The CDR3 sequence is 16 residues long. Between the trimmed V and J ends, which lost 3 bases and 3 bases, there was a span of 14 bases. CDR3 bases: TGTGCCAGCAGTTTCGGGGGTAGGCAGGCTAATGAAAAACTGTTTTTT. Translated, it gives CASSFGGRQANEKLFF. Supplemented by reference TRBV28 and TRBJ1-4, the full variable domain reads DVKVTQSSRYLVKRTGEKVFLECVQDMDHENMFWYRQDPGLGLRLIYFSYDVKMKEKGDIPEGYSVSREKKERFSLILESASTNQTSMYLCASSFGGRQANEKLFFGSGTQLSVL.

This sequence joins TRBV27 and TRBJ2-2; 7 bases line up with TRBD1. This CDR3 is built from 13 residues. V was pared by 6 bases and J by 12 bases, with 10 bases of the junction left unmatched. Germline V gene lookup returns CDR1 MNHEY and CDR2 SMNVEV (reference sequence). CDR3 protein: CASRLRETGKLFF. CDR3 bases: TGTGCCAGCAGGCTCAGGGAGACAGGGAAGCTGTTTTTT.

This clone has a single count. The chain combines TRBV7-9 with TRBJ2-7; weak D call: TRBD1 (6 bases). The V end was cut by 3 bases, the J end by 1 base, with 10 bases between. Germline V lookup: CDR1 SEHNR, CDR2 FQNEAQ (reference sequence). The CDR3 is 14 residues long. The CDR3 DNA follows: TGTGCCAGCAGCTTGGACAGTCTTTCCTACGAGCAGTACTTC. Protein: CASSLDSLSYEQYF. Variable domain in full (rest from reference TRBV7-9 and TRBJ2-7): DTGVSQNPRHKITKRGQNVTFRCDPISEHNRLYWYRQTLGQGPEFLTYFQNEAQLEKSRLLSDRFSAERPKGSFSTLEIQRTEQGDSAMYLCASSLDSLSYEQYFGPGTRLTVT.

The CDR3 sequence is CASSSWTSGRGYEQYF. The CDR3 DNA reads TGTGCCAGCAGCTCGTGGACTAGCGGGAGAGGCTACGAGCAGTACTTC. The chain carries TRBV7-2 and TRBJ2-7; 13 nucleotides match TRBD2. The germline gives CDR1 SGHTA, CDR2 FQGNSA. J was trimmed by 3 bases and V by 4 bases; bases with no gene match: 6. This CDR3 region has 16 residues.